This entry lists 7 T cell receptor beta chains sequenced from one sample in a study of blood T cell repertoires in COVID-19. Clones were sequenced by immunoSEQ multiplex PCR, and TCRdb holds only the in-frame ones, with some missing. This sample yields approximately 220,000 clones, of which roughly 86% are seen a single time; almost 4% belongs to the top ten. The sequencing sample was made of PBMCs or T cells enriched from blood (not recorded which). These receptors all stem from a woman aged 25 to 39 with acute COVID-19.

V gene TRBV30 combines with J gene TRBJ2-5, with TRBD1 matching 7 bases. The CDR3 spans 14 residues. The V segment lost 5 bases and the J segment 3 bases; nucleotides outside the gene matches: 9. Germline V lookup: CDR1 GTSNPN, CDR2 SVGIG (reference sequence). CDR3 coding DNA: TGTGCCTGGGGGGGACGGGACAGAAAAGAGACCCAGTACTTC. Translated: CAWGGRDRKETQYF.

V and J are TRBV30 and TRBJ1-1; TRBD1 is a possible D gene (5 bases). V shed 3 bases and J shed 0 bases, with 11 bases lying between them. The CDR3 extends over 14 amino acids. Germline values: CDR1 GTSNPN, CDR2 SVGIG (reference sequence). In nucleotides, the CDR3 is TGTGCCTGGAGAGGGGCCAGGATGAACACTGAAGCTTTCTTT. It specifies CAWRGARMNTEAFF.

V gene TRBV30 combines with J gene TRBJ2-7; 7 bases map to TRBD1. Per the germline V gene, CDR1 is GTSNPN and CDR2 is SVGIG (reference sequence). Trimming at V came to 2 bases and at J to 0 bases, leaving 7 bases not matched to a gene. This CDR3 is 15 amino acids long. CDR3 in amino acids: CAWSRGQVYSYEQYF. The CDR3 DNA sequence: TGTGCCTGGAGTAGAGGACAGGTTTACTCCTACGAGCAGTACTTC. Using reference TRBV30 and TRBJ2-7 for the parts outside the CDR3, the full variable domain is SQTIHQWPATLVQPVGSPLSLECTVEGTSNPNLYWYRQAAGRGLQLLFYSVGIGQISSEVPQNLSASRPQDRQFILSSKKLLLSDSGFYLCAWSRGQVYSYEQYFGPGTRLTVT.

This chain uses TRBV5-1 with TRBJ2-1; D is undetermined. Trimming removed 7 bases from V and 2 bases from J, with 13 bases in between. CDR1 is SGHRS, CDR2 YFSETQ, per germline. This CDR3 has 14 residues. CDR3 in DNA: TGCGCCAGCGCCGAATGGAGCGCCTACAATGAGCAGTTCTTC. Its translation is CASAEWSAYNEQFF.

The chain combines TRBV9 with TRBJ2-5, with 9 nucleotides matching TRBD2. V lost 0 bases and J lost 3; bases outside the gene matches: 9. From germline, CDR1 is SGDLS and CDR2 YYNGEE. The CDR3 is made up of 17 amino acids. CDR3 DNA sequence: TGTGCCAGCAGCGTAGCCCAAGCGGGGGGATTTGAAGAGACCCAGTACTTC. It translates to CASSVAQAGGFEETQYF.

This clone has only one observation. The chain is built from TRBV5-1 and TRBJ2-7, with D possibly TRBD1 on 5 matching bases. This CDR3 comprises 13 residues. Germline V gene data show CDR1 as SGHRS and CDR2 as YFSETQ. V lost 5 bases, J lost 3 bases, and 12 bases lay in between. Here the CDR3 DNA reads TGCGCCAGCAGGCTCAATCAGGGCTACGAGCAGTACTTC. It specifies CASRLNQGYEQYF.

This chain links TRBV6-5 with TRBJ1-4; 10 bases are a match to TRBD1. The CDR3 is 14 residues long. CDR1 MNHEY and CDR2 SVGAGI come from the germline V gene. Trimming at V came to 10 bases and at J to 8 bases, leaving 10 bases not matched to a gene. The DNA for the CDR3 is TGTGCCACGAAACCGGGACAGGGGCACGAAAAACTGTTTTTT. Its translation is CATKPGQGHEKLFF.